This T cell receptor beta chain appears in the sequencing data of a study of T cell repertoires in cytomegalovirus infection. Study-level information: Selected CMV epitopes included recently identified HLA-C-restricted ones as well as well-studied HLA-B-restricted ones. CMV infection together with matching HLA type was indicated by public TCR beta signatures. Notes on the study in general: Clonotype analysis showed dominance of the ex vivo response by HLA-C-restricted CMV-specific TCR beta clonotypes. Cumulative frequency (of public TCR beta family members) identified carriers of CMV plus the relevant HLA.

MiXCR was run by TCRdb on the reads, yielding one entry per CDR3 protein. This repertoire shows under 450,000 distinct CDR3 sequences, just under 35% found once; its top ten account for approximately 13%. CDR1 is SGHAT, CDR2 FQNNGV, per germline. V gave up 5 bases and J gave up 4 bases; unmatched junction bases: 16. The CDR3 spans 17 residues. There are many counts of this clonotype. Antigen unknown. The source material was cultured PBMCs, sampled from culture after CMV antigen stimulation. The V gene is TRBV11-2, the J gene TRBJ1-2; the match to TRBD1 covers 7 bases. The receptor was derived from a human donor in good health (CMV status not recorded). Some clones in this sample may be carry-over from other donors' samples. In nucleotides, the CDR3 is TGTGCCAGCAGCCGTACTACCGACAGGGCATTTAGCTATGGCTACACCTTC. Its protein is CASSRTTDRAFSYGYTF.